This T cell receptor beta chain was identified in a study of PD-1 blockade in mismatch repair-deficient tumors. On the study more broadly: Patients had fewer than 15 mismatch repair-deficient cancer types and were previously treated and progressing. Notes on the study in general: Tumor-resident clones, often undetectable pretreatment in blood, expanded then contracted after pembrolizumab.

Mismatch repair deficiency was confirmed in all patients, by PCR or immunohistochemistry. TCR sequencing covered a few patients who responded to pembrolizumab. Points on this clone: Its specificity is not known.

Data came from immunoSEQ multiplex PCR; TCRdb stores just in-frame clones and leaves some out. The sample lists under 95,000 clones; about 82% were seen once. The material was peripheral blood, obtained 44 weeks after starting pembrolizumab. This TCR derives from an adult with mismatch repair-deficient cancer.

Written as DNA, the CDR3 is TGTGCCAGCAGCTACAAGCGGCTCAGCTCCTACGAGCAGTACTTC. Its protein product is CASSYKRLSSYEQYF. This chain links TRBV7-2 with TRBJ2-7; maybe TRBD2 (5 bases). CDR1 and CDR2 (germline): SGHTA, FQGNSA. The CDR3 runs 15 residues. Trimming removed 4 bases at V and 0 bases at J, with 13 bases between.